Below are 17 T cell receptor beta chains sequenced from a single sample in a study of beta chain features in type 1 diabetes. Overall study findings and caveats: Among all four CD4+ subsets, Type 1 diabetes patients had TCRB CDR3s that were moderately but significantly shorter.

Expressed TCRB transcripts were sequenced, since all the RNA that had been isolated was reverse transcribed. The protocol was immunoSEQ multiplex PCR, while the TCRdb copy is restricted to in-frame clones and leaves out a portion. The sample carries hundreds of thousands of clones, about 14% recorded once. Their antigens are not known. The source material was naive CD4+ T cells from blood. The receptors derive from a man aged 18 to 29 with type 1 diabetes.

This clone has more than one count but fewer than ten. The genes are TRBV4-3 and TRBJ1-3; D possibly corresponds to TRBD1 (6 bases). This CDR3 has 16 amino acids. Germline values: CDR1 LGHNA, CDR2 YSLEER. The V end was cut by 3 bases, the J end by 0 bases, with 12 bases between. CDR3 nucleotide sequence: TGCGCCAGCAGCCAGGGACAACAGAGCTCTGGAAACACCATATATTTT. It is translated as CASSQGQQSSGNTIYF.

As for this clone: The same CDR3 is also encoded by other DNA sequences in this sample. The chain couples TRBV28 to TRBJ2-6; maybe TRBD2 (5 bases). This CDR3 region has 14 residues. The germline V and J ends were trimmed by 6 bases and 0 bases, with 6 bases remaining between them. Germline assignment: CDR1 MDHEN and CDR2 SYDVKM. The CDR3 loop is CASSRGSGANVLTF. Here the CDR3 DNA reads TGTGCCAGCAGCCGGGGCTCTGGGGCCAACGTCCTGACTTTC.

V and J are TRBV29-1 and TRBJ2-7; D perhaps matches TRBD1 (6 bases). The germline CDR1 and CDR2 sequences are SQVTM and ANQGSEA. The CDR3 sequence is 13 residues long. V lost 5 bases, J lost 2 bases, and 13 bases lay in between. The CDR3 DNA follows: TGCAGCGTTAGGCAGGGGCGGCCCTACGAGCAGTACTTC. It is translated as CSVRQGRPYEQYF.

This chain connects TRBV19 to TRBJ2-3, with 9 bases identical to TRBD2. This CDR3 has 17 residues. The germline CDR1 and CDR2 sequences are LNHDA and SQIVND (reference sequence). V shed 6 bases, J shed 5 bases, and the junction held 15 bases outside the gene matches. CDR3 DNA sequence: TGTGCCAGTAGCACGCCTGGAGGCGGGAGGGCCAAAGATACGCAGTATTTT. Encoded protein: CASSTPGGGRAKDTQYF.

The chain is built from TRBV5-4 and TRBJ2-7, with D possibly TRBD1 on 6 matching bases. Germline V gene data show CDR1 as SGHNT and CDR2 as YYREEE (reference sequence). This CDR3 has 13 residues. Trimming removed 1 base from V and 3 bases from J, with 8 bases in between. This CDR3 reads CASSLQTGYEQYF. The CDR3 DNA sequence: TGTGCCAGCAGCTTGCAGACAGGCTACGAGCAGTACTTC.

The CDR3 loop is CASSSQGSYGYTF. CDR3 DNA sequence: TGTGCCAGCAGTTCACAGGGCTCCTATGGCTACACCTTC. The chain recombines TRBV28 with TRBJ1-2; tentative D call: TRBD1 (6 bases). Trimming pared 4 bases from V and 4 bases from J, leaving 10 bases between. The CDR3 consists of 13 residues. CDR1 and CDR2 from the germline V gene are MDHEN and SYDVKM.

This clone came up a few times. The V gene is TRBV5-1, the J gene TRBJ2-4, with 8 bases lining up with TRBD1. Unmatched junction bases numbered 12, after V lost 4 bases and J lost 6 bases. The CDR3 is made up of 16 amino acids. Per the germline V gene, CDR1 is SGHRS and CDR2 is YFSETQ. CDR3 nucleotide sequence: TGCGCCAGCAGCGTACAGGGACAGGCCCCCACAAACATTCAGTACTTC. Translated: CASSVQGQAPTNIQYF.

This clone was seen more than once but under ten times. The V gene is TRBV2, the J gene TRBJ1-6, with D unresolved. V gave up 4 bases and J gave up 3 bases, with 4 bases separating them. CDR3 length equals 13 residues. The germline gives CDR1 SNHLY, CDR2 FYNNEI. The CDR3 region is CASSGGYNSPLHF. The CDR3, as DNA: TGTGCCAGCAGTGGGGGCTATAATTCACCCCTCCACTTT.

This clone has only a few counts. This rearrangement joins TRBV2 to TRBJ2-5, with D unclear. Germline V lookup: CDR1 SNHLY, CDR2 FYNNEI. Trimming cost V 5 bases and J 1 base, with 8 bases left between them. The CDR3 consists of 13 residues. Here the CDR3 reads CASSRISQETQYF. The CDR3 coding sequence is TGTGCCAGCAGTAGGATCTCCCAAGAGACCCAGTACTTC.

V and J are TRBV5-1 and TRBJ1-2; D might be TRBD1 (6 bases). The V end lost 1 base, the J end lost 4 bases, and 8 bases lay between the germline ends. The CDR3 is made up of 13 amino acids. Per germline, CDR1 SGHRS and CDR2 YFSETQ. CDR3 loop: CASSLRTAYGYTF. The DNA of the CDR3 is TGCGCCAGCAGCTTGCGGACAGCCTATGGCTACACCTTC.

In its sample, this clone was seen a few times. This chain links TRBV27 with TRBJ2-7; TRBD1 agrees at 7 bases. Trimming at V came to 4 bases and at J to 3 bases, leaving 6 bases not matched to a gene. From germline, CDR1 is MNHEY and CDR2 SMNVEV (reference sequence). The CDR3 totals 14 residues. This CDR3 reads CASSSTGQGYEQYF. CDR3 coding DNA: TGTGCCAGCAGTTCGACAGGGCAGGGCTACGAGCAGTACTTC.

The J gene is TRBJ1-1, the V gene TRBV2; D uncertain. V lost 4 bases and J 8 bases, leaving 11 bases between the germline ends. The CDR3 covers 12 residues. The germline gives CDR1 SNHLY, CDR2 FYNNEI. The CDR3 loop is CASSVSAVEAFF. The CDR3 DNA reads as TGTGCCAGCAGTGTCTCCGCAGTGGAAGCTTTCTTT. Supplemented by reference TRBV2 and TRBJ1-1, the full variable domain reads EPEVTQTPSHQVTQMGQEVILRCVPISNHLYFYWYRQILGQKVEFLVSFYNNEISEKSEIFDDQFSVERPDGSNFTLKIRSTKLEDSAMYFCASSVSAVEAFFGQGTRLTVV.

This clone was observed a few times. The rearrangement links TRBV27 to TRBJ1-1; the match to TRBD1 covers 7 bases. This CDR3 is 14 amino acids long. Losses at the gene ends were 6 bases for V and 6 bases for J; bases not matched to a gene: 10. Germline lookup yields CDR1 MNHEY and CDR2 SMNVEV (reference sequence). CDR3 in amino acids: CASSRGHQGAEAFF. The CDR3 DNA follows: TGTGCCAGCAGCCGGGGGCACCAGGGGGCTGAAGCTTTCTTT.

This chain links TRBV29-1 with TRBJ1-1; D not resolved. The germline gives CDR1 SQVTM, CDR2 ANQGSEA. V shed 4 bases and J shed 1 base, with 22 bases lying between them. The CDR3 length is 17 residues. The CDR3 region is CSVAFVDVTVRNTEAFF. The CDR3 nucleotides are TGCAGCGTTGCCTTTGTGGACGTCACCGTAAGGAACACTGAAGCTTTCTTT.

This clone appeared a few times. This rearrangement joins TRBV28 to TRBJ1-1, with a tentative D call TRBD1 (5 bases). V was pared by 3 bases and J by 5 bases, with 13 bases between. The CDR3 has 14 amino acids. Germline CDR1 is MDHEN and CDR2 is SYDVKM. The CDR3 DNA reads as TGTGCCAGCAGTTTGGATTTCGGGACGACTGAAGCTTTCTTT. Protein sequence: CASSLDFGTTEAFF.

This chain connects TRBV6-5 to TRBJ2-3, with D unresolved. V lost 2 bases, J lost 0 bases, and 9 bases lay in between. Germline CDR1 and CDR2: MNHEY and SVGAGI. This CDR3 spans 15 amino acids. The CDR3, as DNA: TGTGCCAGCAGTTACGGCGGCTCTAGCACAGATACGCAGTATTTT. It specifies CASSYGGSSTDTQYF.

This clone was observed a few times. This sequence joins TRBV30 and TRBJ1-1, with D hard to call. The germline V and J ends were trimmed by 3 bases and 14 bases, with 19 bases remaining between them. This CDR3 is built from 12 residues. Germline V lookup: CDR1 GTSNPN, CDR2 SVGIG (reference sequence). As DNA, the CDR3 is TGTGCCTGGAGGGAAGGCAGTGGGCTTCTATTCTTT. Protein: CAWREGSGLLFF. The full variable domain, its missing parts supplied by reference TRBV30 and TRBJ1-1, is SQTIHQWPATLVQPVGSPLSLECTVEGTSNPNLYWYRQAAGRGLQLLFYSVGIGQISSEVPQNLSASRPQDRQFILSSKKLLLSDSGFYLCAWREGSGLLFFGQGTRLTVV.